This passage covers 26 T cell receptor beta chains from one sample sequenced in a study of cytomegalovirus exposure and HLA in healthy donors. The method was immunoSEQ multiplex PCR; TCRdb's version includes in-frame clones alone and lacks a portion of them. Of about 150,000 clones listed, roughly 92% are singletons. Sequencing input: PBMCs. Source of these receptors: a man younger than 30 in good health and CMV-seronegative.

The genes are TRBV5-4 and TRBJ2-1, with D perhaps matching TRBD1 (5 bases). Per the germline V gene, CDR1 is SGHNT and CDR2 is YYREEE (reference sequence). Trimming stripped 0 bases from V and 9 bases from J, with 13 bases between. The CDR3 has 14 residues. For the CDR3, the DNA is TGTGCCAGCAGCTTGGTGGTAGGGGCAAGTGAGCAGTTCTTC. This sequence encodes CASSLVVGASEQFF. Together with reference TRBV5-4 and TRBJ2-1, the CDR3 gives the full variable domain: ETGVTQSPTHLIKTRGQQVTLRCSSQSGHNTVSWYQQALGQGPQFIFQYYREEENGRGNFPPRFSGLQFPNYSSELNVNALELDDSALYLCASSLVVGASEQFFGPGTRLTVL.

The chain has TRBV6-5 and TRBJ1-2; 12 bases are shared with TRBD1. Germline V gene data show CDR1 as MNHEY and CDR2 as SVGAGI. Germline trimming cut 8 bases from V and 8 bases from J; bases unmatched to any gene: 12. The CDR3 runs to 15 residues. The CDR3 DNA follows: TGTGCCAGCGGGGACAGGGGGCGAGCGAATGGGGGCTACACCTTC. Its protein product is CASGDRGRANGGYTF.

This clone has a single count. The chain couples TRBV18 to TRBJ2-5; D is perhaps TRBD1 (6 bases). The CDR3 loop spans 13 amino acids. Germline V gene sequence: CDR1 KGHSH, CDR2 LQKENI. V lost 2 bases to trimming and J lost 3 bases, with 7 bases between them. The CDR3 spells CASSPGTKETQYF. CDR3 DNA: TGTGCCAGCTCACCAGGGACAAAAGAGACCCAGTACTTC.

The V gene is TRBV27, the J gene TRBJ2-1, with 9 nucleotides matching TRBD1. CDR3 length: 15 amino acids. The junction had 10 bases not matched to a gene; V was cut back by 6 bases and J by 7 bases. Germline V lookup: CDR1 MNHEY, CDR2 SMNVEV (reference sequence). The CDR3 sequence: CASSIPGQGLNEQFF. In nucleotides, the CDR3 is TGTGCCAGCAGCATACCGGGACAGGGATTGAATGAGCAGTTCTTC.

CDR3 residues: CASSQKGGPYEQYF. DNA of the CDR3: TGCGCCAGCAGCCAGAAAGGGGGTCCCTACGAGCAGTACTTC. The chain links TRBV5-1 to TRBJ2-7, with D possibly matching TRBD1 (6 bases). The CDR3 is 14 residues long. The germline V and J ends were trimmed by 4 bases and 2 bases, with 13 bases remaining between them. The V gene's germline CDR1 is SGHRS and CDR2 YFSETQ.

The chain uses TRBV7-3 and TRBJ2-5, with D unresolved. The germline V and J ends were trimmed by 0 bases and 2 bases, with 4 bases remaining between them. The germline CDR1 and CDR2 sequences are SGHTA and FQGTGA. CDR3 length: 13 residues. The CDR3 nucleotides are TGTGCCAGCAGCTTAACTCATCAAGAGACCCAGTACTTC. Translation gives CASSLTHQETQYF.

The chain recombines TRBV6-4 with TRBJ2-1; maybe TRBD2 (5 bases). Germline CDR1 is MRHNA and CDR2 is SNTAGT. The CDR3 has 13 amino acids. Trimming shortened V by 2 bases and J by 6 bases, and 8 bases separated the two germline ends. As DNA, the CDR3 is TGTGCCAGCAGTGACGGGGAGAGCAATGAGCAGTTCTTC. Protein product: CASSDGESNEQFF.

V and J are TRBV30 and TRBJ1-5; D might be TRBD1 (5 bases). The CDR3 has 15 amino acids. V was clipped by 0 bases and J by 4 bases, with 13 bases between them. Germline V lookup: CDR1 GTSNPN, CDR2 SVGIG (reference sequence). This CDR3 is CAWSVLGGRNQPQHF. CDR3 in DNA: TGTGCCTGGAGTGTACTCGGGGGTCGTAATCAGCCCCAGCATTTT.

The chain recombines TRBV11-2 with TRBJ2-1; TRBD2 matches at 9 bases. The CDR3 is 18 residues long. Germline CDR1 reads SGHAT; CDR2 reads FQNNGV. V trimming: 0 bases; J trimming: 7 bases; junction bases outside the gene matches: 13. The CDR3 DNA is TGTGCCAGCAGCTTAGATCTAAGTAGCGGGGGCGCCGGGAATGAGCAGTTCTTC. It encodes CASSLDLSSGGAGNEQFF.

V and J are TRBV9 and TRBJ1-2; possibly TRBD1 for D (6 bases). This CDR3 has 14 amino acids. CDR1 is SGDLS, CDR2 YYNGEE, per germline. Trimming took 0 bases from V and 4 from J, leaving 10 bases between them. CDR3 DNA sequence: TGTGCCAGCAGCGTAGCATCCAGGGGCTATGGCTACACCTTC. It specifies CASSVASRGYGYTF.

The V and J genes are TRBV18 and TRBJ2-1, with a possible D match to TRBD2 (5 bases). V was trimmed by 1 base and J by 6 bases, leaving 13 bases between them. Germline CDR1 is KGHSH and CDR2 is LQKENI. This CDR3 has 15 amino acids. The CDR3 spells CASSPLASGINEQFF. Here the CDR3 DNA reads TGTGCCAGCTCACCACTAGCGTCGGGAATCAATGAGCAGTTCTTC.

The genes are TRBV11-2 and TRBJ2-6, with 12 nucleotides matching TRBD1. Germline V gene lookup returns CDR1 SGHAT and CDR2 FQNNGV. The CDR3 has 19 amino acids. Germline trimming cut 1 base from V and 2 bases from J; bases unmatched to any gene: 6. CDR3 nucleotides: TGTGCCAGCAGCTTAGGATTGGGACAGGGGGCGGCTGGGGCCAACGTCCTGACTTTC. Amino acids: CASSLGLGQGAAGANVLTF.

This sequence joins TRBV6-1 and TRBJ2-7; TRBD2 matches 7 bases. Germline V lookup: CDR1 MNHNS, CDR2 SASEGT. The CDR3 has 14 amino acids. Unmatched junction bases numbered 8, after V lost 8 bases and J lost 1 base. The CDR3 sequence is CASGEGDQSYEQYV. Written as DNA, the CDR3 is TGTGCCAGCGGGGAGGGAGACCAATCCTACGAGCAGTACGTC.

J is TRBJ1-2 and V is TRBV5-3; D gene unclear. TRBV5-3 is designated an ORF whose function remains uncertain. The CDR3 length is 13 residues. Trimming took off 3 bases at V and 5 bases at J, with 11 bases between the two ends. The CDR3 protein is CARSCGAGYGYTF. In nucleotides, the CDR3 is TGTGCCAGAAGCTGCGGAGCTGGGTATGGCTACACCTTC.

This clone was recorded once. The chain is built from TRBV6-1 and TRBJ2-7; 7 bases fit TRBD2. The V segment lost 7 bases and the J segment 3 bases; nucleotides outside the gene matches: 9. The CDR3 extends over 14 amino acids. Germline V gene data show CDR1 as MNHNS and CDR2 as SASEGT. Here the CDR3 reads CASTPGGRNYEQYV. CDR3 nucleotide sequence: TGTGCCAGCACCCCTGGCGGGAGAAACTACGAGCAGTACGTC.

The CDR3 region has the DNA TGCGCCAGCAGCCCCCCAACCGTCCGGGACAGGGCTAAAGGGACCTACGAGCAGTACGTC. Protein product: CASSPPTVRDRAKGTYEQYV. The chain employs TRBV4-1 and TRBJ2-7, with 9 bases identical to TRBD1. V gave up 4 bases and J gave up 2 bases; unmatched junction bases: 21. CDR3 size: 20 residues. Germline V CDR1 and CDR2: MGHRA, YSYEKL.

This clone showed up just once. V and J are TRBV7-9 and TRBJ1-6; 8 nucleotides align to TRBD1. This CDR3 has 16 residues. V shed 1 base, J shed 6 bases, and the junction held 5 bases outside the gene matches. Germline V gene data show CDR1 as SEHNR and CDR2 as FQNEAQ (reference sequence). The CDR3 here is CASSLVGTGSNSPLHF. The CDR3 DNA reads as TGTGCCAGCAGCTTAGTGGGGACAGGATCTAATTCACCCCTCCACTTT.

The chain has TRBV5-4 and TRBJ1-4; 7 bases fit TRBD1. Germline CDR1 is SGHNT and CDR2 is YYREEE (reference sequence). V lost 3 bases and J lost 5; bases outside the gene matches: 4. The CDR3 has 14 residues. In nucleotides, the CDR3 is TGTGCCAGCAGCTCATCAGGGGGGAATGAAAAACTGTTTTTT. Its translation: CASSSSGGNEKLFF.

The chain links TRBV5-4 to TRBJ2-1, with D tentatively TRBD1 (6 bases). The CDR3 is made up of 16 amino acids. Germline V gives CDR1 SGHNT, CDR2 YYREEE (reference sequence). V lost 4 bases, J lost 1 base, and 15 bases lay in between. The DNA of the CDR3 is TGTGCCAGCAGCCCCGGCGAAGGGGGATCCTACAATGAGCAGTTCTTC. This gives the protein CASSPGEGGSYNEQFF.

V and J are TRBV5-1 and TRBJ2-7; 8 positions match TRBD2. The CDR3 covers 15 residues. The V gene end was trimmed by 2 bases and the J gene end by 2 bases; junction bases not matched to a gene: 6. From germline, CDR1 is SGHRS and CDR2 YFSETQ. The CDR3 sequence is CASSLSAGAAYEQYF. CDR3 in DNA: TGCGCCAGCAGCTTATCAGCGGGGGCCGCCTACGAGCAGTACTTC.

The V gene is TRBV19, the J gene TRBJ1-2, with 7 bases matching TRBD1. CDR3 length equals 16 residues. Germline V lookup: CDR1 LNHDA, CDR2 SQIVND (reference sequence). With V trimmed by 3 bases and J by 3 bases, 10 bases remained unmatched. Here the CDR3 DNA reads TGTGCCAGTAGTATTATTAGACAGGGAATAGACTATGGCTACACCTTC. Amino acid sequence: CASSIIRQGIDYGYTF.

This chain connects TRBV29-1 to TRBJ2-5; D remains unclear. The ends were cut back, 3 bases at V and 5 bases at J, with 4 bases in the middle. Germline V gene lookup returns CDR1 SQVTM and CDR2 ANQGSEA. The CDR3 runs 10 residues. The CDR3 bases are TGCAGCGTTGATGGCGAGACCCAGTACTTC. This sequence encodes CSVDGETQYF.

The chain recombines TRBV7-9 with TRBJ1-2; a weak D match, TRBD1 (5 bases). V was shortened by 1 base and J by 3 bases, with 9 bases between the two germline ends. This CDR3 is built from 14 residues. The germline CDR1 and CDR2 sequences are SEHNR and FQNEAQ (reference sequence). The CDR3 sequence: CASSLDGADYGYTF. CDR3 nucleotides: TGTGCCAGCAGCTTAGATGGGGCAGACTATGGCTACACCTTC.

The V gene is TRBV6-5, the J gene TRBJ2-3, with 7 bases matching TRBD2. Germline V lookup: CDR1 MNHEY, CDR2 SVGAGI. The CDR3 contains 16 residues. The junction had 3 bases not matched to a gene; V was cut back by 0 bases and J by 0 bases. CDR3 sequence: CASSYSGGRSTDTQYF. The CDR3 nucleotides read TGTGCCAGCAGTTACTCGGGCGGGAGAAGCACAGATACGCAGTATTTT.

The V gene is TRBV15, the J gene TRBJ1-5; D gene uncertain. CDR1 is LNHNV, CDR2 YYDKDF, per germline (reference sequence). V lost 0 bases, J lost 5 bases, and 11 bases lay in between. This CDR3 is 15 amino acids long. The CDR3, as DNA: TGTGCCACCAGCAGAGATTTTCTCCCAGATCAGCCCCAGCATTTT. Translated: CATSRDFLPDQPQHF.

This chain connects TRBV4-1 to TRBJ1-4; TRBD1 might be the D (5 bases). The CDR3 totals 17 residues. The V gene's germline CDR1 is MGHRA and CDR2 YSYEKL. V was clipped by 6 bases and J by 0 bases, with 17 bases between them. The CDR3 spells CASRGRRGPATNEKLFF. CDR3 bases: TGCGCCAGCAGGGGCCGAAGGGGCCCTGCAACTAATGAAAAACTGTTTTTT.